This TCR beta chain was identified in a study of technical replicates of blood from a handful of donors. The CDR3 runs 15 residues. V lost 1 base to trimming and J lost 7 bases; unmatched junction nucleotides: 7. Looked up from germline, CDR1 is GTSNPN and CDR2 is SVGIG (reference sequence). TCRdb's copy holds only in-frame clones and misses some; the assay was immunoSEQ multiplex PCR. The table records some 56,000 clones, 90% to 95% of them present only once. The sequence came from a human donor in good health. Some clones in this sample may be carry-over from other donors' samples. Sequencing was carried out using PBMCs. J is TRBJ1-6 and V is TRBV30; 7 positions match TRBD1. The CDR3 DNA sequence: TGTGCCTGGAGTGGACAGGGTAATAACAATTCACCCCTCCACTTT. Encoded protein: CAWSGQGNNNSPLHF. Full variable domain (remainder filled in from reference TRBV30 and TRBJ1-6): SQTIHQWPATLVQPVGSPLSLECTVEGTSNPNLYWYRQAAGRGLQLLFYSVGIGQISSEVPQNLSASRPQDRQFILSSKKLLLSDSGFYLCAWSGQGNNNSPLHFGNGTRLTVT.